Listed here are 9 T cell receptor beta chains from one sample, sequenced in a study of blood T cell repertoires in COVID-19. Data came from immunoSEQ multiplex PCR; TCRdb stores just in-frame clones and leaves some out. The table shows under 150,000 clones, with approximately 68% occurring only once. The sample consisted of peripheral blood. Every receptor here comes from a woman in her 70s with acute or convalescent COVID-19.

J is TRBJ1-4 and V is TRBV9, with D tentatively TRBD1 (6 bases). CDR1 is SGDLS, CDR2 YYNGEE, per germline. Trimming stripped 0 bases from V and 6 bases from J, with 12 bases between. CDR3 length: 15 amino acids. The CDR3 region has the DNA TGTGCCAGCAGCGTAGGTACAGGGCCATATGAAAAACTGTTTTTT. This encodes CASSVGTGPYEKLFF.

In its sample, this clone was seen once. The chain recombines TRBV19 with TRBJ1-4; 7 nucleotides match TRBD1. CDR1 is LNHDA and CDR2 is SQIVND in the germline V gene (reference sequence). The CDR3 sequence is 14 residues long. The V and J ends lost 3 bases and 8 bases, in that order; junction bases with no gene match: 6. CDR3 nucleotide sequence: TGTGCCAGTAGTATGGGGGACAGTGGAGAAAAACTGTTTTTT. Its protein product is CASSMGDSGEKLFF.

The chain employs TRBV7-2 and TRBJ2-5; TRBD1 matches at 7 bases. The CDR3 runs 14 residues. Germline V lookup: CDR1 SGHTA, CDR2 FQGNSA. Unmatched junction bases numbered 5, after V lost 5 bases and J lost 2 bases. The CDR3 nucleotides are TGTGCCAGCAGCCGCTCGACAGGGCAAGAGACCCAGTACTTC. Its translation is CASSRSTGQETQYF.

This chain uses TRBV5-1 with TRBJ1-4; D is possibly TRBD1 (6 bases). The CDR3 covers 15 residues. Trimming left V 0 bases short and J 3 bases short, with 9 bases between. Germline loops: CDR1 SGHRS, CDR2 YFSETQ. CDR3 DNA sequence: TGCGCCAGCAGCTTGGGGACAGCCCCTAATGAAAAACTGTTTTTT. Protein sequence: CASSLGTAPNEKLFF.

In nucleotides, the CDR3 is TGTGCCAGCGGGGGACAGGGCCTTAGGGAGCAGTACTTC. Translating it yields CASGGQGLREQYF. The rearrangement links TRBV21-1 to TRBJ2-7; TRBD1, the table's D call, lacks a check against the DNA. TRBV21-1 is labeled a pseudogene. This CDR3 is 13 amino acids long.

The chain joins TRBV6-2 or TRBV6-3 to TRBJ1-1, with D possibly TRBD1 on 6 matching bases. Per germline, CDR1 MNHEY and CDR2 SVGEGT. Trimming took 6 bases from V and 1 from J, leaving 12 bases between them. This CDR3 is 14 amino acids long. The CDR3 DNA follows: TGTGCCAGCAGCCACGGACAGACGAACACTGAAGCTTTCTTT. Its protein product is CASSHGQTNTEAFF.

This clone appeared a single time. The chain couples TRBV25-1 to TRBJ2-3; 12 bases fit TRBD2. In germline, CDR1 is MGHDK, CDR2 SYGVNS. The CDR3 consists of 16 residues. The junction had 9 bases not matched to a gene; V was cut back by 5 bases and J by 6 bases. CDR3 residues: CASSPSSGGVGDTQYF. The CDR3 coding sequence is TGTGCCAGCAGTCCTTCTAGCGGGGGGGTTGGGGATACGCAGTATTTT.

This chain connects TRBV10-3 to TRBJ2-7; D perhaps matches TRBD2 (6 bases). Trimming removed 10 bases at V and 0 bases at J, with 16 bases between. Per the germline V gene, CDR1 is ENHRY and CDR2 is SYGVKD. This CDR3 is 14 amino acids long. The DNA for the CDR3 is TGTGCCACTCGTCTGGGCGGGAACTCCTACGAGCAGTACTTC. Translation gives CATRLGGNSYEQYF.

The genes are TRBV4-2 and TRBJ1-1; D is undetermined. Trimming stripped 4 bases from V and 0 bases from J, with 12 bases between. The length of the CDR3 is 15 residues. The V gene's germline CDR1 is LGHNA and CDR2 YNFKEQ. In nucleotides, the CDR3 is TGTGCCAGCAGCCGGCAGACTAGAATGAACACTGAAGCTTTCTTT. This gives the protein CASSRQTRMNTEAFF.